These T cell receptor beta chains were read from a single sample in a study of tumor-infiltrating lymphocytes in primary liver carcinoma. A single record per CDR3 protein comes from TCRdb applying MiXCR to the multiplex PCR reads. The sample contains tens of thousands of distinct CDR3 sequences, approximately 62% of which appear only once. The source material was tumor-adjacent normal liver tissue. Every receptor here comes from a middle-aged man with primary liver carcinoma and hepatitis B virus infection. The CDR3 runs from the conserved cysteine through the conserved F or W. The D gene is left open where the match is weak. Size is stated for part of the rows, as once, few or many counts, or as a class when the clone is expanded.

>-|TRBJ2-7|TRBV25-1|-
TGTGCCGGCAGTCCCCACGGGGGCGCCCCCGAGCAGTACTTC
CAGSPHGGAPEQYF
>-|TRBJ2-1|TRBV11-2|-
TGTGTCAGCAGCTTTTCAGGGGTATTATACAATGAGCAGTCCTTC
CVSSFSGVLYNEQSF
>-|TRBJ2-4|TRBV29-1|-
TGCAGCACTGAGGGGCAGGGCGTCGGGGGCATTCAGTACTTC
CSTEGQGVGGIQYF
>many|TRBJ2-4|TRBV28|-
TGTGCCAGCACCGAGCAAAACATTCAGTACTTC
CASTEQNIQYF
>-|TRBJ2-7|TRBV6-5|-
TGTACCAGCAGTAACTCGAATTACCCGCACTACGAGCAGTACTTC
CTSSNSNYPHYEQYF
>few|TRBJ1-1|TRBV20-1|TRBD1
TGCAGTGCTAACAGGGGCGACACTGAAGCTTTCTTT
CSANRGDTEAFF
>once|TRBJ1-1|TRBV29-1|-
TGCAGCGTTGGATATGGGGGCCTACCTTTGAACACTGAAGCTTTCTTT
CSVGYGGLPLNTEAFF
>many|TRBJ2-1|TRBV5-1|-
TGCGCCAGCAGCTTGGTTGGGGAGCCCTACAATGAGCAGTTCTTC
CASSLVGEPYNEQFF
>-|TRBJ2-7|TRBV9|-
TGTGCCAGCAGCGTAGTGGGGACGGACGCCCACGAGCAGTACTTC
CASSVVGTDAHEQYF
>-|TRBJ1-5|TRBV30|TRBD1
TGTGCCCGGAGGGGGCAGGGGGGAAATCAGCCCCAGCATTTT
CARRGQGGNQPQHF
>many|TRBJ1-5|TRBV12-3/TRBV12-4|-
TGTGCCAGCAGTTTTAGGTCAGGAGGTCAGCCCCAGCATTTT
CASSFRSGGQPQHF
>many|TRBJ2-7|TRBV12-5|-
TGTGCCAGTGAGGGGACCGGTTCCTACGAGCAGTACTTC
CASEGTGSYEQYF
>once|TRBJ2-5|TRBV6-6|-
TGTGCCGGCAGTTACTTGGAGCAAGAGATCCAGTACTTC
CAGSYLEQEIQYF
>many|TRBJ1-1|TRBV6-2/TRBV6-3|TRBD1
TGTGCCAGCAGTTGGACAGGGGGCAACACTGAAGCTTTCTTT
CASSWTGGNTEAFF
>-|TRBJ2-5|TRBV6-5|-
TGTGCCAGCAGCCGAGAAGGAGGTATTTCAGAGACCCAGTACTTC
CASSREGGISETQYF
>-|TRBJ2-5|TRBV4-3|TRBD2
TGCTCCAGCAGCCAAGCGGCTAGCGGGAGGACTGGTGAGACCCAGTACTTT
CSSSQAASGRTGETQYF
>-|TRBJ1-6|TRBV9|-
TGTGCCAGCAGCGTAACGGAAAATTCACACTTCCACTTT
CASSVTENSHFHF
>-|TRBJ2-1|TRBV18|-
TGTGCCAGCTCAAAGACTAAGGTCCTCAATGAGCAGTTCTTC
CASSKTKVLNEQFF
>-|TRBJ2-5|TRBV5-4|TRBD2
TGTGTCAGCAGCTTGGTTTTAGCGGGACAAGAGACCCAGTACTTC
CVSSLVLAGQETQYF
>-|TRBJ1-5|TRBV28|-
TGTGCCAGCACCTTAAGGGGTCAGCCCCAGCATTTT
CASTLRGQPQHF
>few|TRBJ1-2|TRBV6-2/TRBV6-3|-
TGTGCCAGCAGTGCCTCGACAGGCCTGGGGGGCTACAACTTC
CASSASTGLGGYNF
>-|TRBJ2-7|TRBV7-9|TRBD1
TGTGCCAGCAACGAAGACAGGGCAACCTACGGGCAGTACTTC
CASNEDRATYGQYF
>-|TRBJ2-1|TRBV24-1|-
TGTGCCACCAGTGATTTCAGTAGCTGGAGGTTCGATGAGCAGTTCTTC
CATSDFSSWRFDEQFF
>-|TRBJ2-7|TRBV6-5|-
TGTGCCAGCAGTCCCGGACGGGCAACATCCTTTTACGAGCAGTACTTC
CASSPGRATSFYEQYF
>-|TRBJ2-7|TRBV11-2|-
TGTGCCAGCAATTTCGGAGGGGCTAGCGAGGAGTACTTC
CASNFGGASEEYF
>-|TRBJ2-7|TRBV11-1|TRBD2
TGTGCCAGCAGCCCAGCGGGACTCACTAACTACGAGCAGTACTTC
CASSPAGLTNYEQYF
>-|TRBJ2-4|TRBV12-3/TRBV12-4|-
TGTGCCAGTAGTTTATGGGGTGGGACGGACATAGCCAAAAACATTCAGTACTTC
CASSLWGGTDIAKNIQYF
>-|TRBJ1-5|TRBV12-3/TRBV12-4|TRBD1
TGTGCCAGCAGTACAACTCCGGGACAGGGCAATCAGCCCCAGCGTTTT
CASSTTPGQGNQPQRF
>many|TRBJ1-1|TRBV7-9|TRBD1
TGTGCCAGCAGCTCCGGACAGGGGAGGGACACTGAAGCTTTCTTT
CASSSGQGRDTEAFF
>-|TRBJ1-3|TRBV9|-
TGTGCCAGCAGCGTACAGGGGATCGTAAACACCATATATTTT
CASSVQGIVNTIYF
>-|TRBJ2-1|TRBV6-2/TRBV6-3|TRBD2
TGTACCAGCAGCCGAATAGCGGGAGAACGAAATGAGCAGTTCTTC
CTSSRIAGERNEQFF
>many|TRBJ1-4|TRBV13|TRBD1
TGTGCCAGCAGCCCTAACAGGGGAAAACTGTTTTTT
CASSPNRGKLFF
>-|TRBJ2-2|TRBV29-1|-
TGCAGCGTCGGGGGGACATTGAAAAACACCCGGGAGCTGTTTTTT
CSVGGTLKNTRELFF
>few|TRBJ1-2|TRBV24-1|TRBD1
TGTGCCACCAGTGGTGGGGACAGCTTCGGCAACTATGGCTACACCTTC
CATSGGDSFGNYGYTF
>-|TRBJ1-2|TRBV30|TRBD1
TGTGCATGGACAGGACAGGACAACTATGACTACACCTTC
CAWTGQDNYDYTF
>-|TRBJ1-5|TRBV6-2/TRBV6-3|-
TGTGTCAGCAGCAACCCCAATCAGCCCCAGCATTTT
CVSSNPNQPQHF
>-|TRBJ2-3|TRBV12-3/TRBV12-4|TRBD2
TGTGCCAGCAGTATCCCAGCGGGATCAGATACGCAGTATTTT
CASSIPAGSDTQYF
>-|TRBJ2-2|TRBV29-1|-
TGCAGCATTCTCAGGGAGGACACCGGGGAGCTGTTTTTT
CSILREDTGELFF
>-|TRBJ2-1|TRBV5-4|-
TGTACCAGCTTTGGGGCCTCCTATAACGAGCAGTTCTTC
CTSFGASYNEQFF
>-|TRBJ2-1|TRBV29-1|TRBD1
TGCAGCGTTGATGCCCGACAGGGAAAAGGATACAATGAGCAGTTCTTC
CSVDARQGKGYNEQFF
>-|TRBJ2-7|TRBV29-1|TRBD2
TGCAGCGTTCAAAGTTGCGGGGGGTCGAGCGAGGAGTACTTC
CSVQSCGGSSEEYF
>many|TRBJ2-7|TRBV30|TRBD2
TGTGCCTGGAAAGGGGCTTGGCGGGAGGGCACCTACGAGCAGTACTTC
CAWKGAWREGTYEQYF
>-|TRBJ2-3|TRBV12-5|-
TGTGCTAGTGGTTTGGGACTGGGAGATACGCAGTATTTT
CASGLGLGDTQYF
>many|TRBJ1-5|TRBV6-1|-
TGTGCCAGCAGTGATTGGCCAGCCCAGCATTTT
CASSDWPAQHF
>many|TRBJ1-4|TRBV29-1|TRBD1
TGCAGCGCGGGACAGAATGAAAAACTGTTTTTT
CSAGQNEKLFF
>-|TRBJ2-2|TRBV12-3/TRBV12-4|TRBD2
TGTGCCAGAAGTCTCCGACTAGCGGGGGTCACCGGGGAGCTGTTATTT
CARSLRLAGVTGELLF
>-|TRBJ2-5|TRBV10-3|-
TGTGCCATCAGTGACTCCACGGTGGGAGAGACCCAGTACTTC
CAISDSTVGETQYF
>few|TRBJ2-5|TRBV20-1|-
TGCAGTGCTGCCGGCCGCAGGGAATCAGAGACCCAGTACTTC
CSAAGRRESETQYF
>many|TRBJ2-7|TRBV7-9|TRBD1
TGTGCCAGCAGTTCGGACAGGACCTACGAGCAGTACTTC
CASSSDRTYEQYF
>-|TRBJ2-3|TRBV28|-
TGTGCCAGCACCCCCTGGTCCTACACTAGCACAGATACGCAGTATTTT
CASTPWSYTSTDTQYF
>few|TRBJ1-1|TRBV5-4|-
TGTGCCAGCAGAATAGGGTTGAACACTGAAGCTTTCTTT
CASRIGLNTEAFF
>-|TRBJ2-1|TRBV11-2|TRBD2
TGTGCCAACAGGACTAGCATAGTGGGAGGGTACAATGAGCAGTTCTTC
CANRTSIVGGYNEQFF
>-|TRBJ2-7|TRBV4-1|TRBD2
TGCGCCAGTACACTGGGGACTAGCGGGGCCTACGAGCAGTACTTC
CASTLGTSGAYEQYF
>-|TRBJ2-5|TRBV6-5|TRBD1
TGTGCCAGCGGCTCGTACAGGGGGTTCCAAGAGACCCAACACTTC
CASGSYRGFQETQHF